This T cell receptor (beta chain) was recovered during a study of blood T cells in healthy people across ages. This clonotype was counted a single time. Its target is not known. General observations from the study: Reliance upon unsorted PBMCs precluded definitive naive versus antigen-experienced comparison. Per million T cells, the diversity of TCR beta decreased roughly linearly as age advanced. A greater number of naive CD4+ cells and higher diversity distinguished long-lived donors from aged donors.

The CDR3 is 15 residues long. Germline loops: CDR1 DFQATT, CDR2 SNEGSKA (reference sequence). Trimming at V came to 5 bases and at J to 4 bases, leaving 10 bases not matched to a gene. Next came a second PCR, run for about 7 to 12 cycles, which used a sample-barcoded 5' primer along with a J-beta primer mix. TCRdb reprocessed the 5' RACE reads via MiXCR and lists one record per CDR3 protein. Among about 1,500,000 distinct CDR3 sequences listed, around two fifths were seen once. The clonotype originates from a woman under 30 in good health. The chain couples TRBV20-1 to TRBJ2-7; 11 nucleotides align to TRBD2. Sequences were obtained from blood. CDR3 bases: TGCAGTGCTCCCCGGGCTAGCGGGGGGCCGTACGAGCAGTACTTC. Protein product: CSAPRASGGPYEQYF.